Sequencing of this T cell receptor beta chain was carried out in a study of patients and donors after allogeneic stem cell transplantation. TCRdb reprocessed the RT-PCR reads with MiXCR, giving one entry per CDR3 protein. The table records about 150,000 distinct CDR3 sequences, roughly 35% of them present only once. The sample was blood, either unsorted or a sorted T cell fraction (not recorded which). This TCR was sampled from a human donor who was either an allogeneic HSCT recipient or a stem cell or donor lymphocyte infusion donor (not recorded which). It is not recorded whose cells these are; they may come from a transplant donor.

CDR3: CASSSHLGGASYEQYF. CDR3 bases: TGCGCCAGCAGCTCCCACCTGGGGGGGGCGAGCTACGAGCAGTACTTC. The chain joins TRBV5-1 to TRBJ2-7, with D tentatively TRBD2 (7 bases). V was clipped by 3 bases and J by 3 bases, with 19 bases between them. The length of the CDR3 is 16 residues. From germline, CDR1 is SGHRS and CDR2 YFSETQ.